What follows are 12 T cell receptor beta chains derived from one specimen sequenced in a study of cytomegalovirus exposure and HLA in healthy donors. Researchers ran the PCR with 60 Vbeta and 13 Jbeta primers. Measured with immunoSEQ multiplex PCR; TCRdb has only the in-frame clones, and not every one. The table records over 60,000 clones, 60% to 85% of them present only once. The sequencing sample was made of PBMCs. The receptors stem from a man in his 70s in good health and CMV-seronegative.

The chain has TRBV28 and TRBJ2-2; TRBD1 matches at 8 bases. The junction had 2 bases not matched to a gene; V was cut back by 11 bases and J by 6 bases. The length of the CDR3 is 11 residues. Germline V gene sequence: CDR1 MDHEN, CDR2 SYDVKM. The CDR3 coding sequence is TGTGCCGTGACAGGGGCCGGGGAGCTGTTTTTT. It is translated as CAVTGAGELFF.

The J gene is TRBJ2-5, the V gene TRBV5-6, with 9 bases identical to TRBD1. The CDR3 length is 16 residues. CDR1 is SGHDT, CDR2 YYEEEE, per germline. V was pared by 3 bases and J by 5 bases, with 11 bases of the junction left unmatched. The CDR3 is CASSSLRDRVRETQYF. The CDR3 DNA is TGTGCCAGCAGCTCTCTCCGGGACAGGGTTCGGGAGACCCAGTACTTC.

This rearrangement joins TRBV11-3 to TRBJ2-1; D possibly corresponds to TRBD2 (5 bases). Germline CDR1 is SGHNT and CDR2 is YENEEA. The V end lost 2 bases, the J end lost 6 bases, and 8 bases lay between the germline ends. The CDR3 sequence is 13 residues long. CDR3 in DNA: TGTGCCAGCAGCTTACAAACTAGCAATGAGCAGTTCTTC. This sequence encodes CASSLQTSNEQFF.

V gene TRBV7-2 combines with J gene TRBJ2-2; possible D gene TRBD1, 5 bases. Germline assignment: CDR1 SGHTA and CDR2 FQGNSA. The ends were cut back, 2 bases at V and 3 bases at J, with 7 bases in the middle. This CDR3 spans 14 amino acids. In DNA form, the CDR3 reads TGTGCCAGCAGCTTAACAGGAGACACCGGGGAGCTGTTTTTT. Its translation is CASSLTGDTGELFF.

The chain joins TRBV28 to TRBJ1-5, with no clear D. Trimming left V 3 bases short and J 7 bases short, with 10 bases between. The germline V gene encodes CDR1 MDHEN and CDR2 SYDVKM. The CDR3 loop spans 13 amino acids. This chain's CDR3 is CASSFEILQPQHF. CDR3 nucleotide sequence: TGTGCCAGCAGTTTTGAGATTTTGCAGCCCCAGCATTTT.

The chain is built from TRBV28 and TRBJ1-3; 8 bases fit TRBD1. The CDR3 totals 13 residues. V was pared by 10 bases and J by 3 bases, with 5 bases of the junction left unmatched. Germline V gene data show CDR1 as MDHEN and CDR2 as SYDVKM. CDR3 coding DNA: TGTGCCACCATGACAGGGGATGGAAACACCATATATTTT. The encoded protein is CATMTGDGNTIYF. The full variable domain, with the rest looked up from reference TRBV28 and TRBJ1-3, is DVKVTQSSRYLVKRTGEKVFLECVQDMDHENMFWYRQDPGLGLRLIYFSYDVKMKEKGDIPEGYSVSREKKERFSLILESASTNQTSMYLCATMTGDGNTIYFGEGSWLTVV.

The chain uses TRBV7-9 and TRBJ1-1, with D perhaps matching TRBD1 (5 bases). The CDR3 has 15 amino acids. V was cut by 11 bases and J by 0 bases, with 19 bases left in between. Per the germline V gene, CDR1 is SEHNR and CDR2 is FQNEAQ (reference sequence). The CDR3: CAGRQILGMNTEAFF. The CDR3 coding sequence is TGTGCCGGCCGACAGATTCTAGGGATGAACACTGAAGCTTTCTTT.

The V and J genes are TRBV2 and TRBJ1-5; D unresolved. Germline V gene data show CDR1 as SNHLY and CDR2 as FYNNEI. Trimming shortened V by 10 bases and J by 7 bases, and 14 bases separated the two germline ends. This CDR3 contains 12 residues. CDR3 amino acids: CATGLESQPQHF. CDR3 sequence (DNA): TGTGCCACCGGTTTGGAGTCCCAGCCCCAGCATTTT.

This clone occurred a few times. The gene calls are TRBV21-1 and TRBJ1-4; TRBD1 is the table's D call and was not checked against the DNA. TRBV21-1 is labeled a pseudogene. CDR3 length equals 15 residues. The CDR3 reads CASSGRGNLNEKLFF. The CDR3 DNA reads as TGTGCCAGCAGCGGCAGGGGGAATCTTAATGAAAAACTGTTTTTT.

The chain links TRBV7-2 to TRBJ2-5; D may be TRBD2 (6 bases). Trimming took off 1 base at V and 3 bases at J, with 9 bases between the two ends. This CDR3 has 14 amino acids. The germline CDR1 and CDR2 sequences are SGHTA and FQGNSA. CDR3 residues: CASSLVGLKETQYF. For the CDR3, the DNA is TGTGCCAGCAGCTTAGTTGGACTAAAAGAGACCCAGTACTTC.

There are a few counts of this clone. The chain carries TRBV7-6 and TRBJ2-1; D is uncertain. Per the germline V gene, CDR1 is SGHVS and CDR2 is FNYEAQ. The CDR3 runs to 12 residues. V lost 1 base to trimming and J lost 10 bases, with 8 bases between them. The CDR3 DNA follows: TGTGCCAGCAGCTTAGTTGGCAGGGAGCAGTTCTTC. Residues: CASSLVGREQFF.

The CDR3 region is CAISEFLTENNYGYTF. DNA for the CDR3: TGTGCCATCAGTGAGTTCTTGACAGAAAATAACTATGGCTACACCTTC. The chain employs TRBV10-3 and TRBJ1-2; the D gene is possibly TRBD1 (5 bases). This CDR3 comprises 16 residues. V was shortened by 1 base and J by 1 base, with 13 bases between the two germline ends. Germline CDR1 is ENHRY and CDR2 is SYGVKD.